This T cell receptor beta chain appears in the sequencing data of a study of identical twins. This CDR3 spans 15 amino acids. V was cut by 1 base and J by 6 bases, with 13 bases left in between. CDR1 is LGHNA, CDR2 YNFKEQ, per germline. TCRdb redid the calling of the 5' RACE reads with MiXCR, one entry per CDR3 protein. Here the sample spans 750,000 to 950,000 distinct CDR3 sequences, around 12% being singletons. This sample also belongs to another study, concerning yellow fever vaccine responses in identical twins.

The V gene is TRBV4-2, the J gene TRBJ2-1, with D unclear. This TCR came from a woman between 18 and 29 years old in good health. Sequencing was done on a sample of PBMCs. This chain's CDR3 is CASSQVESSPNEQFF. DNA of the CDR3: TGTGCCAGCAGCCAAGTCGAGAGCAGCCCCAATGAGCAGTTCTTC.